What follows describes a single TCR beta chain. Per germline, CDR1 SGHNT and CDR2 YYREEE (reference sequence). CDR3 length: 15 amino acids. Germline trimming cut 0 bases from V and 5 bases from J; bases unmatched to any gene: 5. The data were obtained in a study of blood T cell repertoires in COVID-19. As processed by the authors: It was from reference gene primer amplification that nucleated cell counts were estimated. Produced via immunoSEQ multiplex PCR; TCRdb's table is partial and in-frame only. From that table come the V and J calls and clone size; the DNA was used to work out D and trimming. The sample consists of a few hundred thousand clones, around 84% of them appearing once. The study drew participants aged about 18 to 95 years from around 24 US areas. Clinical history reported by participants formed the basis on which cohorts were assigned.

The chain couples TRBV5-4 to TRBJ2-4; 7 bases align to TRBD2. The TCR sequence derives from a man younger than 40 with acute COVID-19. The specimen was PBMCs or T cells enriched from blood (not recorded which). The CDR3 region has the DNA TGTGCCAGCAGCTTGGATGGGACTACCCAAAACATTCAGTACTTC. It yields the protein CASSLDGTTQNIQYF.